The next 12 T cell receptor beta chains were all read from a single sample in a study of human T cells and chemical hapten exposure. The time point: patch test 1, 2 weeks after DPC sensitization. Treatment reported: therapeutic diphenylcyclopropenone sensitization with weekly scalp DPC. One entry per CDR3 protein, called by TCRdb with MiXCR from the RACE reads. The data show approximately 350,000 distinct CDR3 sequences, approximately 6.9% seen once. The sequencing used whole blood, collected in connection with sensitization to the hapten diphenylcyclopropenone (DPC). These receptors came from a woman between 18 and 30 years old with alopecia areata. Some clones in this sample may be carry-over from other donors' samples.

This clonotype was picked up a small number of times. V gene TRBV20-1 combines with J gene TRBJ2-3; D call uncertain. Germline CDR1 is DFQATT and CDR2 is SNEGSKA (reference sequence). The CDR3 contains 15 residues. Trimming left V 6 bases short and J 0 bases short, with 16 bases between. The CDR3 DNA reads as TGCAGTGCAAACCCGGGTCTACTTAGCACAGATACGCAGTATTTT. This codes for CSANPGLLSTDTQYF.

This clonotype was counted many times. This rearrangement joins TRBV7-2 to TRBJ1-1; TRBD1 is a possible D gene (6 bases). Germline V lookup: CDR1 SGHTA, CDR2 FQGNSA. This CDR3 is 12 amino acids long. Trimming cost V 2 bases and J 10 bases, with 11 bases left between them. The CDR3: CASSLNGGGAFF. The CDR3 DNA reads TGTGCCAGCAGCTTAAATGGGGGCGGAGCTTTCTTT.

This clonotype was seen at least ten times. The chain has TRBV6-6 and TRBJ2-3; 9 bases map to TRBD2. The CDR3 has 14 amino acids. V shed 10 bases, J shed 2 bases, and the junction held 7 bases outside the gene matches. The germline V gene encodes CDR1 MNHNY and CDR2 SVGAGI (reference sequence). This CDR3 reads CATLAGSTTDTQYF. Here the CDR3 DNA reads TGTGCCACTCTAGCGGGGTCCACCACAGATACGCAGTATTTT.

This clonotype has just a few counts. The chain joins TRBV4-3 to TRBJ2-1; TRBD2 agrees at 16 bases. V shed 2 bases and J 5 bases; nucleotides not matched to a gene: 9. Germline V gene lookup returns CDR1 LGHNA and CDR2 YSLEER. The CDR3 runs 19 residues. CDR3: CASSQSPGTSGGAHNEQFF. Written as DNA, the CDR3 is TGCGCCAGCAGCCAATCCCCGGGGACTAGCGGGGGGGCCCACAATGAGCAGTTCTTC.

This clonotype has only one observation. A read error may explain this, as a much larger clone is one base away. The rearrangement joins TRBV4-2 to TRBJ2-1; D is perhaps TRBD1 (5 bases). Germline V gene lookup returns CDR1 LGHNA and CDR2 YNFKEQ. CDR3 length: 15 amino acids. V was shortened by 1 base and J by 3 bases, with 10 bases between the two germline ends. This CDR3 is CASSQGVRDYNEQFF. The CDR3 DNA reads TGTGCCAGCAGCCAAGGAGTCAGGGACTACAATGAGCAGTTCTTC.

This clonotype is termed medium-sized. The chain uses TRBV9 and TRBJ2-5; D might be TRBD1 or TRBD2, each matching 6 bases. The CDR3 runs 15 residues. Trimming pared 3 bases from V and 2 bases from J, leaving 14 bases between. Per the germline V gene, CDR1 is SGDLS and CDR2 is YYNGEE. CDR3 sequence: CASSAGGGPQETQYF. The CDR3, as DNA: TGTGCCAGCAGCGCCGGAGGGGGTCCTCAAGAGACCCAGTACTTC.

V gene TRBV20-1 combines with J gene TRBJ2-7; D may be TRBD1 (6 bases). The ends were cut back, 0 bases at V and 6 bases at J, with 18 bases in the middle. The CDR3 loop spans 15 amino acids. CDR1 DFQATT and CDR2 SNEGSKA come from the germline V gene (reference sequence). The CDR3 loop is CSARDLRGKRLEQYF. CDR3 nucleotides: TGCAGTGCTAGAGATCTCAGGGGCAAACGCCTCGAGCAGTACTTC.

The table lists this clonotype with many counts. The CDR3 nucleotides read TGTGCCAGCAGAAGGGACTACAACACCGGGGAGCTGTTTTTT. Encoded protein: CASRRDYNTGELFF. The chain carries TRBV11-2 and TRBJ2-2; 7 bases align to TRBD2. V gave up 6 bases and J gave up 2 bases; unmatched junction bases: 3. Germline-derived CDR1 and CDR2 are SGHAT and FQNNGV. The CDR3 consists of 14 residues.

This clonotype has ten or more counts. CDR3 DNA sequence: TGCGCCAGCAGCCAAGATCCGGCAGGGGATCCTAACGAGCAGTACTTC. Translated: CASSQDPAGDPNEQYF. V and J are TRBV4-3 and TRBJ2-7, with TRBD1 as a possible D gene (6 bases). The CDR3 extends over 16 amino acids. The V gene lost 0 bases and the J gene lost 5 bases, with 17 bases spanning the gap. The V gene's germline CDR1 is LGHNA and CDR2 YSLEER.

The rearrangement links TRBV6-5 to TRBJ2-7; 9 bases match TRBD1. The CDR3 totals 14 residues. The ends lost 6 bases at V and 2 bases at J; junction bases unmatched: 5. CDR1 is MNHEY and CDR2 is SVGAGI in the germline V gene. CDR3 loop: CASSWTGETYEQYF. The CDR3, as DNA: TGTGCCAGCAGCTGGACAGGGGAGACCTACGAGCAGTACTTC.

This clonotype appeared a few times. J is TRBJ2-3 and V is TRBV24-1; D is unclear. The CDR3 runs 12 residues. V gave up 6 bases and J gave up 3 bases, with 6 bases separating them. Germline lookup yields CDR1 KGHDR and CDR2 SFDVKD. CDR3 in amino acids: CATSWGTDTQYF. Written as DNA, the CDR3 is TGTGCCACCAGTTGGGGAACAGATACGCAGTATTTT.

This clonotype was recorded a few times. The J gene is TRBJ1-6, the V gene TRBV10-3, with D perhaps matching TRBD1 (5 bases). The ends were cut back, 0 bases at V and 5 bases at J, with 14 bases in the middle. CDR1 and CDR2 from the germline V gene are ENHRY and SYGVKD. The CDR3 consists of 17 residues. The CDR3 spells CAISESRGLGDNSPLHF. CDR3 nucleotides: TGTGCCATCAGTGAGTCACGGGGCCTTGGGGATAATTCACCCCTCCACTTT.